The T cell receptor beta chain described here comes from a study of blood T cell repertoires in COVID-19. The overall study: Samples taken during acute and convalescent COVID-19 were collected in the United States, Italy and Spain. The cDNA or gDNA used as material had been derived from T cells, B-cell-depleted T cells, or PBMCs.

Patients in Seattle were enrolled during active infection, then followed longitudinally. Authors' data handling: Cell counts per sample came from amplifying reference gene primers. Generated by immunoSEQ multiplex PCR, the TCRdb table keeps only in-frame clones and is missing some. Clone size and the V and J calls come from that table; the DNA yielded D and trimming. This table holds roughly 150,000 clones, approximately 81% found once. Trimming shortened V by 1 base and J by 7 bases, and 14 bases separated the two germline ends. The CDR3 runs to 14 residues. The germline V gene encodes CDR1 MGHRA and CDR2 YSYEKL.

The specimen sequenced was peripheral blood. The clonotype comes from a woman aged 50 to 60 with COVID-19, enrolled during active disease. V gene TRBV4-1 combines with J gene TRBJ2-7; the D gene is possibly TRBD2 (5 bases). Here the CDR3 DNA reads TGCGCCAGCAGCCAAGTAGGGAACCCGGGGGAGCAGTACTTC. It codes for CASSQVGNPGEQYF.